The 18 T cell receptor beta chains given below trace back to one sample, sequenced in a study of molecular identifiers for immune sequencing clone quantification. TCRdb recomputed calls from the PCR reads with MiXCR, one row per CDR3 protein. This table holds roughly 90,000 distinct CDR3 sequences, under 20% found once. Sequencing used naive CD8+ T cells from blood, with Jurkat cell RNA spiked in. Subset specified: FACS-sorted CD8+CD4-CCR7+CD45RA+ naive T cells. Receptors originate from a human donor in good health. Some libraries in this study had Jurkat cell RNA spiked in.

This clonotype was seen repeatedly, ten times or more. The chain has TRBV12-3 or TRBV12-4 and TRBJ2-1; no definite D call. The length of the CDR3 is 12 residues. Trimming left V 0 bases short and J 15 bases short, with 12 bases between. For the CDR3, the DNA is TGTGCCAGCAGTTTAGCGGGTGAAAGCCTGTTCTTC. It translates to CASSLAGESLFF.

This clonotype was detected ten times or more. The rearrangement links TRBV7-6 to TRBJ2-6; D might be TRBD1 or TRBD2, each matching 5 bases. CDR1 is SGHVS, CDR2 FNYEAQ, per germline. V was cut by 1 base and J by 1 base, with 11 bases left in between. The CDR3 is 17 residues long. The CDR3 loop reads CASSLETGGSGANVLTF. The CDR3 region has the DNA TGTGCCAGCAGCTTAGAAACAGGAGGTTCTGGGGCCAACGTCCTGACTTTC. Full variable domain (rest looked up from reference TRBV7-6 and TRBJ2-6): GAGVSQSPRYKVTKRGQDVALRCDPISGHVSLYWYRQALGQGPEFLTYFNYEAQQDKSGLPNDRFSAERPEGSISTLTIQRTEQRDSAMYRCASSLETGGSGANVLTFGAGSRLTVL.

This clonotype was observed at least ten times. The chain carries TRBV7-9 and TRBJ2-3; weak D call: TRBD2 (5 bases). Trimming removed 5 bases at V and 1 base at J, with 13 bases between. CDR3 length: 15 residues. Germline assignment: CDR1 SEHNR and CDR2 FQNEAQ (reference sequence). The DNA for the CDR3 is TGTGCCAGCAGCCTGCGGGTCGGGGGCACAGATACGCAGTATTTT. Translating gives CASSLRVGGTDTQYF.

This clonotype was seen many times. The chain couples TRBV12-3 or TRBV12-4 to TRBJ1-1; D is perhaps TRBD1 (5 bases). The ends were cut back, 5 bases at V and 5 bases at J, with 9 bases in the middle. The CDR3 is made up of 12 amino acids. In DNA form, the CDR3 reads TGTGCCAGCAGTGGGAAGGGGACTGAAGCTTTCTTT. Residues: CASSGKGTEAFF.

This clonotype was seen at least ten times. The gene calls are TRBV12-3 or TRBV12-4 and TRBJ2-3; TRBD2 matches at 7 bases. The CDR3 runs 16 residues. After removal of 5 bases from V and 2 bases from J, the junction contained 10 bases not matched to a gene. The CDR3 loop is CASSPHSSGATDTQYF. CDR3 nucleotides: TGTGCCAGCAGTCCCCACTCCAGCGGGGCCACAGATACGCAGTATTTT.

This clonotype has a count of ten or more. The chain recombines TRBV7-9 with TRBJ2-2; D is undetermined. Per the germline V gene, CDR1 is SEHNR and CDR2 is FQNEAQ (reference sequence). The CDR3 covers 12 residues. Trimming shortened V by 7 bases and J by 4 bases, and 7 bases separated the two germline ends. In DNA form, the CDR3 reads TGTGCCAGCACCACCCGCACCGGGGAGCTGTTTTTT. Translating gives CASTTRTGELFF. Full variable domain (remainder filled in from reference TRBV7-9 and TRBJ2-2): DTGVSQNPRHKITKRGQNVTFRCDPISEHNRLYWYRQTLGQGPEFLTYFQNEAQLEKSRLLSDRFSAERPKGSFSTLEIQRTEQGDSAMYLCASTTRTGELFFGEGSRLTVL.

V usage is TRBV10-3 and J usage is TRBJ2-7, with D maybe TRBD2 (5 bases). The CDR3 contains 13 residues. V lost 3 bases to trimming and J lost 11 bases, with 17 bases between them. CDR1 is ENHRY, CDR2 SYGVKD, per germline. The CDR3 sequence: CAISETQGGLEYF. DNA of the CDR3: TGTGCCATCAGTGAAACTCAAGGCGGGCTTGAGTACTTC.

This clonotype was observed many times. The chain links TRBV20-1 to TRBJ2-1; 7 nucleotides agree with TRBD1. CDR1 and CDR2 (germline): DFQATT, SNEGSKA (reference sequence). CDR3 length: 18 residues. V was pared by 0 bases and J by 6 bases, with 17 bases of the junction left unmatched. The DNA for the CDR3 is TGCAGTGCTAGAGATCCGACAGGGCGGTTGTTTTTAGGCAATGAGCAGTTCTTC. This translates into CSARDPTGRLFLGNEQFF.

This clonotype was seen repeatedly, ten times or more. This chain joins TRBV5-1 and TRBJ2-7; D perhaps matches TRBD1 (5 bases). The CDR3 covers 16 residues. Germline CDR1 SGHRS, CDR2 YFSETQ. Trimming removed 4 bases from V and 3 bases from J, with 20 bases in between. CDR3 in DNA: TGCGCCAGCAGCGACATGGACACCGAGGCTAACTACGAGCAGTACTTC. Translating it yields CASSDMDTEANYEQYF.

This clonotype was counted at least ten times. The V call is TRBV5-6, the J call TRBJ1-6; D is undetermined. Germline V gene sequence: CDR1 SGHDT, CDR2 YYEEEE. V shed 4 bases and J shed 0 bases, with 8 bases lying between them. This CDR3 spans 15 amino acids. The DNA of the CDR3 is TGTGCCAGCAGCCTTTGGGGCTCCTATAATTCACCCCTCCACTTT. This encodes CASSLWGSYNSPLHF. The whole variable domain, remainder taken from reference TRBV5-6 and TRBJ1-6, is DAGVTQSPTHLIKTRGQQVTLRCSPKSGHDTVSWYQQALGQGPQFIFQYYEEEERQRGNFPDRFSGHQFPNYSSELNVNALLLGDSALYLCASSLWGSYNSPLHFGNGTRLTVT.

Points on this clonotype: A read error is possible here, since a much larger clone lies one base away. CDR3 sequence: CASSSWTGVHEQYF. CDR3 nucleotides: TGTGCCAGCAGTTCATGGACGGGGGTCCACGAGCAGTACTTC. The rearrangement links TRBV12-3 or TRBV12-4 to TRBJ2-7, with a possible D match to TRBD2 (6 bases). With 4 bases removed from V and 5 bases from J, the gap between germline ends came to 15 bases. This CDR3 contains 14 residues.

Many counts were recorded for this clonotype. The chain uses TRBV3-1 and TRBJ2-5; D possibly corresponds to TRBD2 (6 bases). Trimming pared 1 base from V and 1 base from J, leaving 16 bases between. CDR1 and CDR2 from the germline V gene are LGHDT and YNNKEL (reference sequence). The CDR3 has 17 amino acids. The CDR3 DNA reads TGTGCCAGCAGCCAAGGTCGGTTTGCGGGGAGCCAAGAGACCCAGTACTTC. Protein product: CASSQGRFAGSQETQYF.

The sample holds many counts of this clonotype. The rearrangement links TRBV15 to TRBJ2-7; TRBD1 matches at 9 bases. The ends lost 5 bases at V and 0 bases at J; junction bases unmatched: 11. Germline V lookup: CDR1 LNHNV, CDR2 YYDKDF (reference sequence). The CDR3 sequence is 17 residues long. CDR3 protein: CATSSRGQGLSSYEQYF. The CDR3 DNA reads TGTGCCACCAGCTCGAGGGGACAGGGCCTGAGCTCCTACGAGCAGTACTTC.

This clonotype appeared many times. V gene TRBV7-9 combines with J gene TRBJ1-6, with 7 positions matching TRBD1. From germline, CDR1 is SEHNR and CDR2 FQNEAQ (reference sequence). Losses at the gene ends were 5 bases for V and 7 bases for J; bases not matched to a gene: 8. This CDR3 contains 15 residues. CDR3 sequence (DNA): TGTGCCAGCAGCCCCCCGGGCAGGGGGAATTCACCCCTCCACTTT. Amino acid sequence: CASSPPGRGNSPLHF.

This clonotype was detected many times. The chain combines TRBV4-3 with TRBJ2-3; D might be TRBD2 (7 bases). CDR3 length: 15 residues. Trimming left V 0 bases short and J 5 bases short, with 12 bases between. The germline CDR1 and CDR2 sequences are LGHNA and YSLEER. Here the CDR3 reads CASSQDRGAIDTQYF. The CDR3 DNA sequence: TGCGCCAGCAGCCAAGATCGGGGGGCAATAGATACGCAGTATTTT.

This clonotype occurred many times. CDR3 region: CASVGGGYFLDSGANVLTF. The CDR3 DNA is TGTGCCAGTGTGGGGGGGGGTTACTTCCTAGACTCTGGGGCCAACGTCCTGACTTTC. The rearrangement links TRBV12-3 or TRBV12-4 to TRBJ2-6; 7 positions agree with TRBD2. The CDR3 loop spans 19 amino acids. Unmatched junction bases numbered 17, after V lost 9 bases and J lost 0 bases.

This clonotype has a count of ten or more. The DNA for the CDR3 is TGTGCCAGCAGCTTAAAGGCTGGTCCGGAAAAACTGTTTTTT. This encodes CASSLKAGPEKLFF. The V and J genes are TRBV5-6 and TRBJ1-4; D unclear. V lost 2 bases and J 8 bases, leaving 13 bases between the germline ends. The CDR3 sequence is 14 residues long. Germline V gene data show CDR1 as SGHDT and CDR2 as YYEEEE.

This clonotype was seen repeatedly, ten times or more. Here the CDR3 DNA reads TGCGCCAGCAGCCCCCGTATCCAGGGGGGTTGGTCCTACAATGAGCAGTTCTTC. Protein product: CASSPRIQGGWSYNEQFF. This chain joins TRBV5-1 and TRBJ2-1, with D tentatively TRBD1 (7 bases). From germline, CDR1 is SGHRS and CDR2 YFSETQ. The germline V and J ends were trimmed by 4 bases and 1 base, with 21 bases remaining between them. CDR3 length: 18 residues.